Listed below are T cell receptor beta chains from one sample, sequenced in a study of T cell responses to AZD1222 COVID-19 vaccine. Data came from immunoSEQ multiplex PCR; TCRdb stores just in-frame clones and leaves some out. The sample shows tens of thousands of clones, 80% of them seen only once. Source: peripheral blood, taken 28 days after the second AZD1222 dose. The receptors were gathered from an adult who received the AZD1222 COVID-19 vaccine. The CDR3 runs from the conserved cysteine through the conserved F or W. A D gene is named only where the DNA matches it firmly. Expanded clones are given a class, and other clones once, few, many or no size at all.

j_call: TRBJ2-7; d_call: -; v_call: TRBV18; clone_size: -; cdr3_aa: CASSPSGSEQYF; cdr3_nt: TGTGCCAGCTCACCATCGGGCAGCGAGCAGTACTTC
j_call: TRBJ1-1; d_call: TRBD1; v_call: TRBV19; clone_size: -; cdr3_aa: CASSILRDREAFF; cdr3_nt: TGTGCCAGTAGCATCCTCCGGGACAGGGAAGCTTTCTTT
j_call: TRBJ1-5; d_call: TRBD1; v_call: TRBV5-6; clone_size: once; cdr3_aa: CASSSRTGEFYSNQPQHF; cdr3_nt: TGTGCCAGCAGCTCTCGGACAGGGGAGTTCTATAGCAATCAGCCCCAGCATTTT
j_call: TRBJ2-1; d_call: TRBD2; v_call: TRBV4-2; clone_size: -; cdr3_aa: CASSQATSGGLYEQFF; cdr3_nt: TGTGCCAGCAGCCAGGCGACTAGCGGGGGCTTGTATGAGCAGTTCTTC
j_call: TRBJ1-1; d_call: -; v_call: TRBV10-3; clone_size: few; cdr3_aa: CAISDMFREGGTEAFF; cdr3_nt: TGTGCCATCAGTGACATGTTCAGAGAGGGAGGTACTGAAGCTTTCTTT
j_call: TRBJ2-7; d_call: TRBD2; v_call: TRBV2; clone_size: -; cdr3_aa: CASHRSGGTSYEQYF; cdr3_nt: TGTGCCAGCCACCGGAGCGGGGGGACATCCTACGAGCAGTACTTC
j_call: TRBJ1-1; d_call: -; v_call: TRBV10-1; clone_size: once; cdr3_aa: CASRTGPNTEAFF; cdr3_nt: TGCGCCAGCAGGACGGGACCTAACACTGAAGCTTTCTTT
j_call: TRBJ2-5; d_call: -; v_call: TRBV30; clone_size: -; cdr3_aa: CAGTLGGVQETQYF; cdr3_nt: TGTGCCGGGACACTGGGGGGTGTCCAAGAGACCCAGTACTTC
j_call: TRBJ2-5; d_call: TRBD1; v_call: TRBV6-5; clone_size: -; cdr3_aa: CATRDRQETQYF; cdr3_nt: TGTGCCACCCGGGACAGACAAGAGACCCAGTACTTC
j_call: TRBJ2-3; d_call: -; v_call: TRBV5-1; clone_size: -; cdr3_aa: CASSLTGGVSSDTQYF; cdr3_nt: TGCGCCAGCAGCTTGACCGGGGGAGTCTCGTCGGATACGCAGTATTTT
j_call: TRBJ2-3; d_call: TRBD1; v_call: TRBV6-2/TRBV6-3; clone_size: -; cdr3_aa: CASSTYRQGSDTQYF; cdr3_nt: TGTGCCAGCAGTACGTACAGACAGGGGAGCGATACGCAGTATTTT
j_call: TRBJ1-1; d_call: -; v_call: TRBV6-5; clone_size: -; cdr3_aa: CASSRTKSNTEAFF; cdr3_nt: TGTGCCAGCAGCCGAACGAAGTCCAACACTGAAGCTTTCTTT
j_call: TRBJ2-3; d_call: TRBD2; v_call: TRBV7-8; clone_size: -; cdr3_aa: CASSLAFGGASTDTQYF; cdr3_nt: TGTGCCAGCAGCTTAGCCTTCGGGGGGGCTAGCACAGATACGCAGTATTTT
j_call: TRBJ1-1; d_call: TRBD1; v_call: TRBV10-3; clone_size: -; cdr3_aa: CAKRRPTGMNTEAFF; cdr3_nt: TGTGCCAAAAGACGACCGACAGGGATGAACACTGAAGCTTTCTTT
j_call: TRBJ2-3; d_call: TRBD1; v_call: TRBV5-4; clone_size: -; cdr3_aa: CASSLAQGADTQYF; cdr3_nt: TGTGCCAGCAGCTTGGCACAGGGGGCAGATACGCAGTATTTT
j_call: TRBJ1-3; d_call: -; v_call: TRBV11-3; clone_size: -; cdr3_aa: CASSFSGREENTIYF; cdr3_nt: TGTGCCAGCAGCTTTTCGGGGAGAGAGGAAAACACCATATATTTT
j_call: TRBJ1-1; d_call: -; v_call: TRBV28; clone_size: -; cdr3_aa: CASALDTEAFF; cdr3_nt: TGTGCCAGCGCCCTAGACACTGAAGCTTTCTTT
j_call: TRBJ2-3; d_call: -; v_call: TRBV27; clone_size: -; cdr3_aa: CASSLRNRVLADTQYF; cdr3_nt: TGTGCCAGCAGTTTACGAAACAGGGTTCTGGCAGATACGCAGTATTTT
j_call: TRBJ1-3; d_call: -; v_call: TRBV3-1/TRBV3-2; clone_size: -; cdr3_aa: CASSQDVLNTIYF; cdr3_nt: TGTGCCAGCAGCCAAGATGTGTTAAACACCATATATTTT
j_call: TRBJ2-7; d_call: -; v_call: TRBV2; clone_size: -; cdr3_aa: CASSHRLVSSYEQYF; cdr3_nt: TGTGCCAGCAGTCATAGACTAGTGAGCTCCTACGAGCAGTACTTC
j_call: TRBJ1-2; d_call: TRBD1; v_call: TRBV5-5; clone_size: -; cdr3_aa: CASSEGQTLDYGYTF; cdr3_nt: TGTGCCAGCAGCGAGGGACAGACGTTAGACTATGGCTACACCTTC
j_call: TRBJ2-2; d_call: -; v_call: TRBV5-1; clone_size: -; cdr3_aa: CASSLEGRAGELFF; cdr3_nt: TGCGCCAGCAGCTTGGAGGGTCGGGCCGGGGAGCTGTTTTTT
j_call: TRBJ1-4; d_call: -; v_call: TRBV27; clone_size: few; cdr3_aa: CASSSGATNEKLFF; cdr3_nt: TGTGCCAGCAGTTCAGGAGCAACTAATGAAAAACTGTTTTTT
j_call: TRBJ1-1; d_call: -; v_call: TRBV21-1; clone_size: -; cdr3_aa: CASSKAAGSTEAFF; cdr3_nt: TGTGCCAGCAGCAAAGCAGCAGGGAGCACTGAAGCTTTCTTT
j_call: TRBJ2-5; d_call: -; v_call: TRBV28; clone_size: -; cdr3_aa: CASRPRGGSRETQYF; cdr3_nt: TGTGCCAGCAGGCCGCGCGGGGGCTCTAGAGAGACCCAGTACTTC
j_call: TRBJ1-1; d_call: -; v_call: TRBV7-6; clone_size: -; cdr3_aa: CASSLMTTWNTEAFF; cdr3_nt: TGTGCCAGCAGCTTGATGACAACCTGGAACACTGAAGCTTTCTTT
j_call: TRBJ1-2; d_call: -; v_call: TRBV3-1/TRBV3-2; clone_size: -; cdr3_aa: CASSYGPPGNYGYTF; cdr3_nt: TGTGCCAGCAGCTACGGACCGCCGGGAAACTATGGCTACACCTTC
j_call: TRBJ2-3; d_call: TRBD2; v_call: TRBV10-3; clone_size: -; cdr3_aa: CAIRIGLAGGSTDTQYF; cdr3_nt: TGTGCCATCAGAATCGGTCTAGCGGGGGGGAGCACAGATACGCAGTATTTT
j_call: TRBJ2-7; d_call: TRBD2; v_call: TRBV7-8; clone_size: -; cdr3_aa: CASSIELATGYEQYF; cdr3_nt: TGTGCCAGCAGCATAGAACTAGCGACCGGATACGAGCAGTACTTC
j_call: TRBJ2-1; d_call: -; v_call: TRBV3-1/TRBV3-2; clone_size: -; cdr3_aa: CASSQGRKGRSNEQFF; cdr3_nt: TGTGCCAGCAGCCAAGGCCGTAAAGGGAGGAGCAATGAGCAGTTCTTC
j_call: TRBJ2-1; d_call: -; v_call: TRBV18; clone_size: once; cdr3_aa: CASSSEVNNEQFF; cdr3_nt: TGTGCCAGCTCATCCGAGGTCAACAATGAGCAGTTCTTC
j_call: TRBJ1-4; d_call: -; v_call: TRBV18; clone_size: -; cdr3_aa: CASSPTQSTNEKLFF; cdr3_nt: TGTGCCAGCTCACCTACTCAGTCAACTAATGAAAAACTGTTTTTT
j_call: TRBJ1-6; d_call: -; v_call: TRBV18; clone_size: -; cdr3_aa: CASSPGQTGNSPLHF; cdr3_nt: TGTGCCAGCTCACCTGGACAGACGGGGAATTCACCCCTCCACTTT
j_call: TRBJ2-5; d_call: TRBD2; v_call: TRBV4-1; clone_size: few; cdr3_aa: CASSQDQPGLAEQETQYF; cdr3_nt: TGCGCCAGCAGCCAAGATCAGCCGGGACTAGCGGAGCAAGAGACCCAGTACTTC